This is a list of T cell receptor beta chains from one sample in a study of technical replicates of blood from a handful of donors. Generated by immunoSEQ multiplex PCR, the TCRdb table keeps only in-frame clones and is missing some. The sample includes tens of thousands of clones, 89% seen only once; the top ten take 0.41%. The specimen was T cells isolated from PBMCs. The receptors originated from a human donor in good health. Both conserved end residues are part of each CDR3. D genes are given only for firm matches. Only part of the rows carry a size: once, few, many, or a class if the clone is expanded.

j_call d_call clone_size v_call cdr3_aa cdr3_nt
TRBJ2-5 TRBD2 NA TRBV5-8 CASSLEPSGAQETQYF TGTGCCAGCAGCTTGGAACCTAGCGGGGCTCAAGAGACCCAGTACTTC
TRBJ1-2 NA NA TRBV6-1 CASRATGFSYGYTF TGTGCCAGCAGAGCCACAGGGTTCAGCTATGGCTACACCTTC
TRBJ2-7 TRBD1 NA TRBV19 CASSMPGQGTYEQYF TGTGCCAGTAGTATGCCGGGACAGGGTACGTACGAGCAGTACTTC
TRBJ2-7 NA NA TRBV21-1 CASSKPQVGSYEQYF TGTGCCAGCAGCAAACCCCAGGTGGGCTCCTACGAGCAGTACTTC
TRBJ1-2 NA NA TRBV2 CASSPGTSTIYGYTF TGTGCCAGCAGTCCCGGGACAAGCACTATCTATGGCTACACCTTC
TRBJ1-4 TRBD1 NA TRBV29-1 CSVVTGGDEKLFF TGCAGCGTCGTGACAGGGGGTGATGAAAAACTGTTTTTT
TRBJ2-1 TRBD2 NA TRBV2 CATTGQAGGPSEQFF TGTGCCACCACAGGTCAAGCGGGAGGGCCAAGTGAGCAGTTCTTC
TRBJ1-2 TRBD1 NA TRBV19 CATPGQGDYGYTF TGTGCCACTCCGGGACAGGGGGACTATGGCTACACCTTC
TRBJ1-1 TRBD1 NA TRBV9 CASSAGQGNTEAFF TGTGCCAGCAGCGCCGGACAGGGGAACACTGAAGCTTTCTTT
TRBJ2-1 TRBD1 NA TRBV27 CASSPAGTGRNEQFF TGTGCCAGCAGTCCGGCCGGGACAGGACGGAATGAGCAGTTCTTC
TRBJ2-3 TRBD2 NA TRBV5-5 CASSGGLAVNWGNADTQYF TGTGCCAGCAGCGGGGGACTAGCGGTCAACTGGGGGAATGCAGATACGCAGTATTTT
TRBJ2-3 TRBD1 NA TRBV7-9 CASSLADRGVSDTQYF TGTGCCAGCAGCTTAGCCGACAGGGGGGTATCAGATACGCAGTATTTT
TRBJ2-7 NA NA TRBV6-6 CASSPRMAEQYF TGTGCCAGCAGTCCCAGGATGGCTGAGCAGTACTTC
TRBJ2-7 TRBD1 NA TRBV7-8 CASSPPTGASYEQYF TGTGCCAGCAGCCCTCCGACAGGGGCCTCCTACGAGCAGTACTTC
TRBJ2-1 TRBD1 few TRBV30 CAWSQGANNEQFF TGTGCCTGGAGCCAGGGGGCTAACAATGAGCAGTTCTTC
TRBJ2-1 NA NA TRBV10-1 CASSSGTKTYNEQFF TGCGCCAGCAGCTCCGGGACAAAGACCTACAATGAGCAGTTCTTC
TRBJ2-3 TRBD2 NA TRBV9 CASSLSGSTPDTQYF TGTGCCAGCAGCCTTAGCGGGAGTACACCAGATACGCAGTATTTT
TRBJ1-5 TRBD1 NA TRBV19 CASSNPLDRYGNQPQHF TGTGCCAGTAGTAACCCCCTGGACAGGTACGGCAATCAGCCCCAGCATTTT
TRBJ1-1 NA NA TRBV6-1 CASSETQGGGAFF TGTGCCAGCAGTGAAACGCAGGGCGGGGGGGCTTTCTTT
TRBJ2-5 TRBD1 once TRBV28 CASSWGWEGQGVETQYF TGTGCCAGCAGTTGGGGCTGGGAGGGACAGGGGGTAGAGACCCAGTACTTC
TRBJ2-7 TRBD2 once TRBV9 CASSGDDSGGFYEQYF TGTGCCAGCAGCGGAGACGATAGCGGGGGCTTCTACGAGCAGTACTTC
TRBJ1-5 TRBD1 NA TRBV19 CASEGQGVQPQHF TGTGCCAGTGAGGGACAGGGGGTTCAGCCCCAGCATTTT
TRBJ1-2 NA NA TRBV7-9 CASSLVDTWGGYTF TGTGCCAGCAGCTTAGTGGACACCTGGGGTGGCTACACCTTC
TRBJ1-2 NA few TRBV28 CASSLVSGYGYTF TGTGCCAGCAGTTTAGTCTCAGGGTATGGCTACACCTTC
TRBJ1-2 TRBD1 NA TRBV25-1 CASRGTDSNRGYTF TGTGCCAGCAGAGGGACAGACTCTAACCGGGGCTACACCTTC
TRBJ2-5 TRBD2 NA TRBV5-1 CASSFGRGGRGETQYF TGCGCCAGCAGCTTCGGTCGGGGCGGGAGGGGAGAGACCCAGTACTTC
TRBJ2-4 TRBD1 NA TRBV5-8 CASSFLDRGSDIQYF TGTGCCAGCAGCTTCCTGGACAGGGGTTCGGACATTCAGTACTTC
TRBJ2-7 NA NA TRBV9 CASSVATAFYEQYF TGTGCCAGCAGCGTAGCGACAGCCTTCTACGAGCAGTACTTC
TRBJ1-1 TRBD1 NA TRBV27 CASRGQGALGNTEAFF TGTGCCAGCAGAGGACAGGGGGCCTTAGGGAACACTGAAGCTTTCTTT
TRBJ1-2 NA NA TRBV28 CASSLWRIREDQDWGYTF TGTGCCAGCAGTTTATGGAGGATCAGGGAAGATCAAGACTGGGGCTACACCTTC
TRBJ2-7 TRBD1 NA TRBV19 CASSSTRTGPYEQYF TGTGCCAGTAGTTCGACGCGGACAGGCCCCTACGAGCAGTACTTC
TRBJ2-3 TRBD2 once TRBV5-1 CASRLAGVATDTQYF TGCGCCAGCAGATTAGCGGGAGTAGCCACAGATACGCAGTATTTT
TRBJ2-3 NA NA TRBV19 CASSQAGQGDTQYF TGTGCCAGTAGTCAGGCAGGGCAGGGAGATACGCAGTATTTT
TRBJ2-5 NA NA TRBV30 CAWSSGETQYF TGTGCCTGGAGTTCGGGAGAGACCCAGTACTTC
TRBJ1-4 NA NA TRBV7-9 CASSLYRVGPEELFF TGTGCCAGCAGCCTTTACAGGGTTGGGCCCGAAGAACTGTTTTTT
TRBJ1-5 TRBD1 NA TRBV28 CASSLDRKFDQPQHF TGTGCCAGCAGCCTGGACAGGAAGTTTGATCAGCCCCAGCATTTT
TRBJ2-7 TRBD1 NA TRBV30 CAWSTWTGLYEQYF TGTGCCTGGTCAACCTGGACAGGGTTGTACGAGCAGTACTTC
TRBJ1-5 NA NA TRBV4-1 CASSERSRLPQHF TGCGCCAGCAGCGAGAGGTCAAGGCTGCCCCAGCATTTT
TRBJ2-1 TRBD2 NA TRBV5-1 CASSDRTSGNYNEQFF TGCGCCAGCAGCGATAGAACTAGCGGGAACTACAATGAGCAGTTCTTC
TRBJ1-1 NA few TRBV29-1 CSVEAGVRRDTEAFF TGCAGCGTTGAAGCCGGAGTCCGGAGGGACACTGAAGCTTTCTTT
TRBJ1-4 NA few TRBV5-4 CASKKGLNEKLFF TGTGCCAGCAAAAAGGGGCTCAATGAAAAACTGTTTTTT
TRBJ2-2 NA NA TRBV18 CASSPAQASTTGELFF TGTGCCAGCTCACCAGCACAGGCGTCGACCACCGGGGAGCTGTTTTTT
TRBJ1-4 NA NA TRBV7-6 CASSQGDRPNEKLFF TGTGCCAGCAGCCAAGGCGACAGACCGAATGAAAAACTGTTTTTT
TRBJ2-5 NA NA TRBV10-3 CAISERGETQYF TGTGCCATCAGTGAGCGGGGAGAGACCCAGTACTTC
TRBJ2-1 NA once TRBV4-1 CASSQDREQFF TGCGCCAGCAGCCAAGATCGTGAGCAGTTCTTC
TRBJ1-3 NA NA TRBV9 CASSARGTFSGNTIYF TGTGCCAGCAGCGCGAGGGGGACCTTCTCTGGAAACACCATATATTTT
TRBJ2-1 TRBD2 NA TRBV2 CASNPLAPSYNEQFF TGTGCCAGCAACCCACTAGCGCCATCCTACAATGAGCAGTTCTTC
TRBJ1-2 NA NA TRBV7-2 CASIPTLGSHGYTF TGTGCCAGCATCCCGACCCTAGGGAGTCATGGCTACACCTTC
TRBJ2-7 TRBD1 NA TRBV6-1 CASKTGVGEYEQYF TGTGCCAGCAAGACAGGGGTCGGGGAATACGAGCAGTACTTC
TRBJ2-1 NA NA TRBV27 CASSLAGEYNEQFF TGTGCCAGCAGTTTAGCTGGGGAGTACAATGAGCAGTTCTTC
TRBJ2-7 TRBD1 once TRBV7-9 CASSERQGISYEQYF TGTGCCAGCAGCGAAAGACAGGGTATCTCCTACGAGCAGTACTTC
TRBJ2-3 NA NA TRBV28 CASTTIRDTQYF TGTGCCAGCACTACCATTCGGGATACGCAGTATTTT
TRBJ1-5 NA NA TRBV19 CASRIGQSNQPQHF TGTGCCAGTAGGATTGGACAGTCAAATCAGCCCCAGCATTTT
TRBJ2-7 NA NA TRBV28 CASSLVDLPGEQYF TGTGCCAGCAGTTTAGTTGATTTACCGGGAGAGCAGTACTTC